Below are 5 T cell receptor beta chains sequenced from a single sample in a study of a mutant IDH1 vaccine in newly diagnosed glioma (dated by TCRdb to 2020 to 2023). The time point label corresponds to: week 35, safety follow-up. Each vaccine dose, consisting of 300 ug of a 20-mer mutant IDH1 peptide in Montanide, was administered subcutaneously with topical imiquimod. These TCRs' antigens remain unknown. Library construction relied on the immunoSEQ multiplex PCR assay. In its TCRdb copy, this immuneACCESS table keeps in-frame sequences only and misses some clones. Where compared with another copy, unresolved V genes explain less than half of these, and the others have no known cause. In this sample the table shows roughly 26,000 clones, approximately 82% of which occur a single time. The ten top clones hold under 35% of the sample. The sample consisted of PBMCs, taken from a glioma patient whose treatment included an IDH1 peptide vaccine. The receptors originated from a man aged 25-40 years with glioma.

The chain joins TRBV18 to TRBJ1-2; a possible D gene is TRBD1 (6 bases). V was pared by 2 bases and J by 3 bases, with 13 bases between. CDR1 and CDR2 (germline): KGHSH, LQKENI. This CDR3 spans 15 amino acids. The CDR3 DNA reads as TGTGCCAGCTCACCATCAGGGGCATCAGACTATGGCTACACCTTC. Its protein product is CASSPSGASDYGYTF.

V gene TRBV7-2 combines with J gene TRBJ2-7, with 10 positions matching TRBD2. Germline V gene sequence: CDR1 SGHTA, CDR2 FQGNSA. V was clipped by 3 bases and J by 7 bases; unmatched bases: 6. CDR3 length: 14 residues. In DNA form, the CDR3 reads TGTGCCAGCAGCTTCAGCGGGGGGGCGTGGGAGCAGTACTTC. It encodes CASSFSGGAWEQYF.

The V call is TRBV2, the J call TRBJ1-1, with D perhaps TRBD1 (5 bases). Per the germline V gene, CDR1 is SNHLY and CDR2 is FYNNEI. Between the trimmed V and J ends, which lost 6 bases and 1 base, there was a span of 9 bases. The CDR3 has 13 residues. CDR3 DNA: TGTGCCAGCAGAACTCAGGGGAACACTGAAGCTTTCTTT. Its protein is CASRTQGNTEAFF.

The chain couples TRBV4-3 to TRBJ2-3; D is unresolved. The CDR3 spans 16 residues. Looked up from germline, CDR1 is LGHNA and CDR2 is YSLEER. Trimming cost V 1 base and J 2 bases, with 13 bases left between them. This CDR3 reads CASSQGLGISTDTQYF. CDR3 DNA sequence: TGCGCCAGCAGCCAAGGTTTGGGGATATCCACAGATACGCAGTATTTT.

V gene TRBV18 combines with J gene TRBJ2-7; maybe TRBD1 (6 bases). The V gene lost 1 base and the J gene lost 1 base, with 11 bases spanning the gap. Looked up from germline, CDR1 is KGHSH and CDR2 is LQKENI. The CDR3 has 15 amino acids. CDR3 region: CASSPQTGDSYEQYF. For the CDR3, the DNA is TGTGCCAGCTCACCACAGACAGGAGATTCCTACGAGCAGTACTTC.